The rows below give T cell receptor beta chains drawn from one sample of a study of cytotoxic CD8 clonotypes in ibrutinib-treated CLL. Only in-frame clones appear in the TCRdb table, and some are missing; sequencing was by immunoSEQ multiplex PCR. This table has more than 85,000 clones, approximately 71% appearing once. Sequencing was performed on PBMCs, taken after 24 months of ibrutinib treatment. The receptor source for this set is a human donor with chronic lymphocytic leukemia. CDR3s include the opening cysteine and the closing phenylalanine or tryptophan. A D gene is named only where the DNA matches it firmly. Rows may omit the clone size; those that give it use once, few, many or a size class.

TRBJ1-1 | TRBV28 | - | - | TGTGCCAGCAGTCGGACAGCCTTCACTGAAGCTTTCTTT | CASSRTAFTEAFF
TRBJ2-1 | TRBV6-6 | - | - | TGTGCCAGCAGGGGTAGGGCCAATGAGCAGTTCTTC | CASRGRANEQFF
TRBJ1-2 | TRBV18 | - | - | TGTGCCAGCTCACCTGAGAAGGGCCTTGGCTACACCTTC | CASSPEKGLGYTF
TRBJ1-4 | TRBV27 | - | - | TGTGCCAGCATGTCCTTAGCTAATGAAAAACTGTTTTTT | CASMSLANEKLFF
TRBJ1-5 | TRBV7-6 | - | - | TGTGCCAGCAGCTTAAGGGGTGGGGAGCGGGCTTATCAGCCCCAGCATTTT | CASSLRGGERAYQPQHF
TRBJ2-4 | TRBV19 | - | - | TGTGCCAGTACCTCAGGGGATACCAAAAACATTCAGTACTTC | CASTSGDTKNIQYF
TRBJ2-3 | TRBV7-3 | - | TRBD2 | TGTGCCAGCAGCTTAGGTAGAGGACTAGCAATGTCAGATACGCAGTATTTT | CASSLGRGLAMSDTQYF
TRBJ2-3 | TRBV9 | - | TRBD1 | TGTGCCAGCAGCGTAGGAACAGGGGGCGTTGATACGCAGTATTTT | CASSVGTGGVDTQYF
TRBJ2-1 | TRBV5-4 | few | TRBD2 | TGTGCCAGCAGCCAAGGACTAGCGGGAGGGCCTGGGGGCTACAATGAGCAGTTCTTC | CASSQGLAGGPGGYNEQFF
TRBJ2-7 | TRBV2 | - | - | TGTGCCAGCAGACTAGTACAAAACTCCTACGAGCAGTACTTC | CASRLVQNSYEQYF
TRBJ2-7 | TRBV28 | - | TRBD1 | TGTGCCAGCAGACCCGGGACAGGTGGTTCCTACGAGCAGTACTTC | CASRPGTGGSYEQYF
TRBJ1-2 | TRBV6-5 | - | - | TGTGCCAGCAGTTACTCAGGGGGTTATGGCTACACCTTC | CASSYSGGYGYTF
TRBJ2-1 | TRBV28 | - | - | TGTGCCAGCAGTTCCGTCGGAGCAAGCTCCTACAATGAGCAGTTCTTC | CASSSVGASSYNEQFF
TRBJ1-1 | TRBV19 | - | - | TGTGCCAGTAGTCCCCCGACAGCGAACACTGAAGCTTTCTTT | CASSPPTANTEAFF
TRBJ2-7 | TRBV6-1 | - | - | TGTGCCAGCAGTGATTCCCTCCTTCCCTACGAGCAGTACTTC | CASSDSLLPYEQYF
TRBJ1-2 | TRBV19 | - | - | TGTGCCAGTAGACCCGATGAGAGAAACTATGGCTACACCTTC | CASRPDERNYGYTF
TRBJ1-1 | TRBV4-1 | many | - | TGCGCCAGCAGCCAAGGTGAGGGGTACACTGAAGCTTTCTTT | CASSQGEGYTEAFF
TRBJ1-5 | TRBV6-1 | - | TRBD1 | TGTGCCAGCAGAGACAGGGAGGGTCAGCCCCAGCATTTT | CASRDREGQPQHF
TRBJ1-3 | TRBV6-1 | - | - | TGTGCCAGCAGTGAAGCGCGGACCAGATCTGGAAACACCATATATTTT | CASSEARTRSGNTIYF
TRBJ2-5 | TRBV7-6 | - | - | TGTGCCAGCAGCTTGAAGACCCAGTACTTC | CASSLKTQYF
TRBJ1-1 | TRBV25-1 | once | - | TGTGCCAGCAGTGACCCCAGGGAGGGGAACACTGAAGCTTTCTTT | CASSDPREGNTEAFF
TRBJ1-2 | TRBV28 | - | - | TGTGCCAGCAGTTTTCACGGACTTGGTCGGGGCTACACCTTC | CASSFHGLGRGYTF
TRBJ1-5 | TRBV18 | - | TRBD1 | TGTGCCAGCTCACGGGGACAGGGGGCGAATCAGCCCCAGCATTTT | CASSRGQGANQPQHF
TRBJ2-5 | TRBV5-1 | - | - | TGCGCCAGCAGCTTGGGCGGGGCAAGTGCAGAGACCCAGTACTTC | CASSLGGASAETQYF
TRBJ2-7 | TRBV5-1 | - | TRBD1 | TGCGCCAGCTCCCTTGGGAGGGACAGGGCCTCCTACGAGCAGTACTTC | CASSLGRDRASYEQYF
TRBJ2-1 | TRBV29-1 | - | - | TGCAGCGTAGCACAGGGTTACAATGAGCAGTTCTTC | CSVAQGYNEQFF
TRBJ1-2 | TRBV7-3 | - | - | TGTGCCAGCAGCCTTAACAGAGACTATGGCTACACCTTC | CASSLNRDYGYTF